These 10 T cell receptor beta chains came from one sample sequenced in a study of breast tumors, draining lymph nodes, adjacent tissues. TCRdb reprocessed the multiplex PCR reads via MiXCR and lists one record per CDR3 protein. This table has around 130,000 distinct CDR3 sequences, 15% to 20% appearing once. Samples came from axillary lymph nodes draining the breast cancer. The sample was axillary lymph node tissue. The source is a female donor with breast cancer. Some clones in this sample may be carry-over from other donors' samples.

This clonotype turned up a few times. This may be a read error, as it is one base from a much larger clone. This chain links TRBV2 with TRBJ2-2; D ambiguous. V gave up 6 bases and J gave up 9 bases, with 8 bases separating them. This CDR3 comprises 11 residues. Germline V lookup: CDR1 SNHLY, CDR2 FYNNEI. The CDR3 loop reads CASRGARELFF. The CDR3 region has the DNA TGTGCCAGCAGGGGCGCCCGGGAGCTGTTTTTT. Combining the CDR3 with reference TRBV2 and TRBJ2-2 gives the whole variable domain EPEVTQTPSHQVTQMGQEVILRCVPISNHLYFYWYRQILGQKVEFLVSFYNNEISEKSEIFDDQFSVERPDGSNFTLKIRSTKLEDSAMYFCASRGARELFFGEGSRLTVL.

The chain links TRBV4-2 to TRBJ1-1; maybe TRBD1 (6 bases). From germline, CDR1 is LGHNA and CDR2 YNFKEQ. CDR3 length equals 13 residues. The germline V and J ends were trimmed by 2 bases and 5 bases, with 9 bases remaining between them. The CDR3 region is CASSQQGSTEAFF. The CDR3 DNA is TGTGCCAGCAGCCAACAGGGGAGTACTGAAGCTTTCTTT.

Many counts were recorded for this clonotype. The chain links TRBV6-5 to TRBJ2-7, with D possibly TRBD2 on 6 matching bases. Looked up from germline, CDR1 is MNHEY and CDR2 is SVGAGI. The CDR3 has 15 residues. Trimming cost V 0 bases and J 3 bases, with 12 bases left between them. CDR3 coding DNA: TGTGCCAGCAGTTACTCGGGGGGAAGGGGCTACGAGCAGTACTTC. Protein sequence: CASSYSGGRGYEQYF.

This clonotype was seen at least ten times. This chain uses TRBV20-1 with TRBJ2-3, with 11 bases identical to TRBD1. This CDR3 has 14 amino acids. Germline V gene data show CDR1 as DFQATT and CDR2 as SNEGSKA (reference sequence). The V and J ends lost 3 bases and 5 bases, in that order; junction bases with no gene match: 4. As DNA, the CDR3 is TGCAGTGCTAGGGACAGGGGGCGAGTAGATACGCAGTATTTT. It translates to CSARDRGRVDTQYF.

This clonotype appeared many times. J is TRBJ1-5 and V is TRBV7-9, with D hard to call. Germline loops: CDR1 SEHNR, CDR2 FQNEAQ (reference sequence). V was clipped by 5 bases and J by 11 bases, with 16 bases between them. The CDR3 sequence is 13 residues long. CDR3 residues: CASSGSPNWAQHF. In DNA, the CDR3 is TGTGCCAGCAGCGGCAGCCCCAACTGGGCCCAGCATTTT.

On this clonotype: This could be a read error, since a much larger clone is one nucleotide away. The chain uses TRBV18 and TRBJ1-5; TRBD1 matches at 8 bases. The germline gives CDR1 KGHSH, CDR2 LQKENI. The CDR3 covers 14 residues. This CDR3 is CASPPTGDNQPQHF. For the CDR3, the DNA is TGTGCCAGCCCACCGACAGGGGATAATCAGCCCCAGCATTTT.

This clonotype was picked up many times. The chain is built from TRBV20-1 and TRBJ2-5; TRBD1 is a possible D gene (5 bases). The CDR3 is 15 amino acids. V was cut by 4 bases and J by 1 base, with 16 bases left in between. Germline V gene data show CDR1 as DFQATT and CDR2 as SNEGSKA (reference sequence). This CDR3 is CSANRLGQAQETQYF. In nucleotides, the CDR3 is TGCAGTGCTAATCGCTTGGGGCAGGCCCAAGAGACCCAGTACTTC.

This clonotype has a count of ten or more. The chain links TRBV5-1 to TRBJ2-3; 10 bases map to TRBD2. V gave up 1 base and J gave up 5 bases; unmatched junction bases: 10. The CDR3 loop spans 17 amino acids. Germline V CDR1 and CDR2: SGHRS, YFSETQ. CDR3 region: CASSLLPSGSFIDTQYF. As DNA, the CDR3 is TGCGCCAGCAGCTTGCTTCCTAGCGGGAGTTTTATAGATACGCAGTATTTT.

This clonotype has ten or more counts. The gene calls are TRBV16 and TRBJ2-7, with D tentatively TRBD2 (5 bases). Between the trimmed V and J ends, which lost 2 bases and 5 bases, there was a span of 10 bases. The CDR3 covers 13 residues. Per germline, CDR1 KGHSY and CDR2 FQNENV. The CDR3, as DNA: TGTGCCAGCAGCCAAGGTCGGGGTAACGAGCAGTACTTC. Residues: CASSQGRGNEQYF. The variable domain in full, completed from reference TRBV16 and TRBJ2-7, reads GEEVAQTPKHLVRGEGQKAKLYCAPIKGHSYVFWYQQVLKNEFKFLISFQNENVFDETGMPKERFSAKCLPNSPCSLEIQATKLEDSAVYFCASSQGRGNEQYFGPGTRLTVT.

The table lists this clonotype with many counts. V gene TRBV14 combines with J gene TRBJ2-5; no definite D call. Germline-derived CDR1 and CDR2 are SGHDN and FVKESK. Trimming removed 6 bases from V and 1 base from J, with 9 bases in between. CDR3 length: 13 amino acids. The CDR3 region has the DNA TGTGCCAGCAGTCGTCAACTCCAAGAGACCCAGTACTTC. The encoded protein is CASSRQLQETQYF.